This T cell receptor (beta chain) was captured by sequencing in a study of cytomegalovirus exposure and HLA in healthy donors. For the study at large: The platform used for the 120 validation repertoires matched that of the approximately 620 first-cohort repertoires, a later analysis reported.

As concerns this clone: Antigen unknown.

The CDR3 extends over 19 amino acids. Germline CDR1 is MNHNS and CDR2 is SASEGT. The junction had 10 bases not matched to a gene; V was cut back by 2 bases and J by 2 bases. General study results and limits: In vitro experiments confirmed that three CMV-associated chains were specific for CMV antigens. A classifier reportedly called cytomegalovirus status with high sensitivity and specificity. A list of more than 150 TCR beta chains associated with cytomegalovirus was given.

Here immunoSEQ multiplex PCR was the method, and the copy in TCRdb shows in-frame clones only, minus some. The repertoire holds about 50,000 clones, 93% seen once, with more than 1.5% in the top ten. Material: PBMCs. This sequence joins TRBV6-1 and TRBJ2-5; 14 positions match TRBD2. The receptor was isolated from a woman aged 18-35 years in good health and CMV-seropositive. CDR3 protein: CASSERSRTSGGTQETQYF. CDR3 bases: TGTGCCAGCAGTGAACGTTCCAGGACTAGCGGGGGGACGCAAGAGACCCAGTACTTC.